This TCR beta chain was observed in a study of CD8 T cells in ankylosing spondylitis. TCRdb independently ran MiXCR on the 5' RACE reads; one entry per CDR3 protein. The data contain more than 300,000 distinct CDR3 sequences, roughly 8% of them singletons. This CDR3 spans 14 amino acids. Trimming took 2 bases from V and 2 from J, leaving 9 bases between them. Germline loops: CDR1 SGHRS, CDR2 YFSETQ. Study-wide points: Relatively rare in peripheral blood, disease-linked clones were also CD8+. Roughly eight highly homologous variants made up a TCR beta motif that seemed to typify ankylosing spondylitis blood.

There are many counts of this clonotype. The antigen is undetermined. The sequence was collected from a male donor with ankylosing spondylitis. The V and J genes are TRBV5-1 and TRBJ2-3; D is unresolved. Source material: blood, either unsorted or a sorted T cell fraction (not recorded which). The CDR3 region is CASSFDRLTDTQYF. The CDR3, as DNA: TGCGCCAGCAGCTTTGATAGACTCACAGATACGCAGTATTTT.